This T cell receptor (beta chain) appears in the sequencing data of a study of shared clonotypes between healthy human individuals. Study context: Donor ages ranged 18 to 49 years: a couple of women, a few men. CD8 memory received one plate per donor, CD8 naive two, CD4 memory three and CD4 naive three. Findings of the study overall: Donors were few, which limited the genetic and exposure-history diversity represented.

Sequencing used immunoSEQ multiplex PCR; TCRdb keeps in-frame clones, though not all of them. The profile shows 1.6 million or so clones, approximately 97% of them singletons. Worth noting for this clone: What it binds is not known.

Donors, without exception, were Caucasian adults residing in Nashville, Tennessee. The CDR3 consists of 14 residues. Trimming removed 6 bases from V and 2 bases from J, with 13 bases in between. Germline lookup yields CDR1 SNHLY and CDR2 FYNNEI. The rearrangement joins TRBV2 to TRBJ2-5, with a possible D match to TRBD1 (5 bases). Sequenced input: naive CD4+ T cells sorted from blood. Indicated subset: CD45RA+ positively selected. The sequence was collected from a man aged 25-45 years in good health. Written as DNA, the CDR3 is TGTGCCAGCAGCCCCCTCAGGGTACAAGAGACCCAGTACTTC. It translates to CASSPLRVQETQYF.